Below are 29 T cell receptor beta chains sequenced from a single sample in a study of graft-versus-host responses after intestinal transplantation. Antigens for these TCRs are unknown. Profiled with immunoSEQ multiplex PCR; TCRdb holds only in-frame clones, not every one. The sample contains fewer than 80,000 clones, approximately 90% of which appear only once. Sequenced material: unstimulated CD8+ T cells sorted from spleen or lymph node cells, taken before transplant. These receptors originate from a human donor who was the organ donor for an intestinal transplant.

The rearrangement links TRBV5-4 to TRBJ2-5; 13 bases align to TRBD2. CDR3 length equals 19 residues. The germline gives CDR1 SGHNT, CDR2 YYREEE (reference sequence). With V trimmed by 3 bases and J by 5 bases, 16 bases remained unmatched. The CDR3 is CASSSQTLRTSGRGETQYF. Written as DNA, the CDR3 is TGTGCCAGCAGCTCCCAGACGTTAAGGACTAGCGGGAGAGGGGAGACCCAGTACTTC.

The genes are TRBV19 and TRBJ2-5; 7 nucleotides match TRBD2. CDR1 and CDR2 (germline): LNHDA, SQIVND (reference sequence). The CDR3 contains 17 residues. Trimming removed 0 bases from V and 2 bases from J; junction bases left unmatched: 9. Here the CDR3 reads CASSIELASGSQETQYF. As DNA, the CDR3 is TGTGCCAGTAGTATAGAACTAGCGAGCGGGTCACAAGAGACCCAGTACTTC.

This sequence joins TRBV19 and TRBJ1-5; 7 bases are shared with TRBD1. The CDR3 runs to 13 residues. The germline V gene encodes CDR1 LNHDA and CDR2 SQIVND (reference sequence). The ends lost 3 bases at V and 6 bases at J; junction bases unmatched: 2. Here the CDR3 DNA reads TGTGCCAGTAGTATGGGGACAGTTCAGCCCCAGCATTTT. Its protein is CASSMGTVQPQHF.

The V gene is TRBV11-2, the J gene TRBJ2-1; no reliable D call. The CDR3 is 15 residues long. Trimming pared 1 base from V and 0 bases from J, leaving 7 bases between. Germline V lookup: CDR1 SGHAT, CDR2 FQNNGV. CDR3 coding DNA: TGTGCCAGCAGCTTAGCGCGGCTCTCCTACAATGAGCAGTTCTTC. It translates to CASSLARLSYNEQFF.

This clone was counted a few times. The chain is built from TRBV7-9 and TRBJ2-6; D uncertain. Germline V gene sequence: CDR1 SEHNR, CDR2 FQNEAQ (reference sequence). V was clipped by 5 bases and J by 0 bases, with 5 bases between them. The CDR3 sequence is 14 residues long. The CDR3 spells CASSLISGANVLTF. CDR3 nucleotide sequence: TGTGCCAGCAGCCTTATCTCTGGGGCCAACGTCCTGACTTTC.

The rearrangement joins TRBV7-3 to TRBJ2-2; 7 bases align to TRBD2. In germline, CDR1 is SGHTA, CDR2 FQGTGA. The V gene end was trimmed by 2 bases and the J gene end by 1 base; junction bases not matched to a gene: 16. The CDR3 contains 20 residues. CDR3 in amino acids: CASSLFHLSNLAVNTGELFF. The CDR3 region has the DNA TGTGCCAGCAGCTTATTTCATCTCTCCAATCTAGCGGTGAACACCGGGGAGCTGTTTTTT.

The J gene is TRBJ2-1, the V gene TRBV29-1, with a tentative D call TRBD1 (5 bases). Trimming removed 7 bases from V and 6 bases from J, with 7 bases in between. The CDR3 loop spans 10 amino acids. Germline lookup yields CDR1 SQVTM and CDR2 ANQGSEA. The CDR3 here is CSGQINEQFF. The CDR3 bases are TGCAGCGGACAGATCAATGAGCAGTTCTTC.

The chain links TRBV9 to TRBJ2-5; 10 bases line up with TRBD2. The germline CDR1 and CDR2 sequences are SGDLS and YYNGEE. This CDR3 is 17 amino acids long. After removal of 0 bases from V and 5 bases from J, the junction contained 10 bases not matched to a gene. The CDR3 bases are TGTGCCAGCAGCGTAGGGAGCGGGAGGGCCTTGGTGGAGACCCAGTACTTC. Protein sequence: CASSVGSGRALVETQYF.

The rearrangement uses TRBV19 and TRBJ2-1; the match to TRBD2 covers 7 bases. V lost 8 bases, J lost 7 bases, and 14 bases stayed unmatched. Per the germline V gene, CDR1 is LNHDA and CDR2 is SQIVND (reference sequence). The CDR3 contains 15 residues. CDR3 nucleotides: TGTGCCAGTGGAATACCGCGGGAGACAAGGAATGAGCAGTTCTTC. Protein: CASGIPRETRNEQFF.

This clone was found once. The chain has TRBV5-1 and TRBJ2-1; TRBD2 aligns across 7 bases. The CDR3 runs to 16 residues. The V gene end was trimmed by 4 bases and the J gene end by 6 bases; junction bases not matched to a gene: 13. Germline V gene lookup returns CDR1 SGHRS and CDR2 YFSETQ. The CDR3 coding sequence is TGCGCCAGCAGCCTCTTCGTCCCGGGGGAGGGCAATGAGCAGTTCTTC. Protein sequence: CASSLFVPGEGNEQFF.

The rearrangement uses TRBV4-3 and TRBJ2-7, with 8 bases aligning to TRBD2. This CDR3 has 16 amino acids. The germline gives CDR1 LGHNA, CDR2 YSLEER. With V trimmed by 2 bases and J by 6 bases, 12 bases remained unmatched. CDR3 region: CASSQSAWTAGVEQYF. The DNA for the CDR3 is TGCGCCAGCAGCCAAAGTGCCTGGACAGCGGGAGTCGAGCAGTACTTC.

The V gene is TRBV5-1, the J gene TRBJ1-6; D may be TRBD1 (5 bases). With 4 bases removed from V and 8 bases from J, the gap between germline ends came to 10 bases. Per the germline V gene, CDR1 is SGHRS and CDR2 is YFSETQ. There are 13 residues in the CDR3. Here the CDR3 reads CASSHRQYSPLHF. DNA of the CDR3: TGCGCCAGCAGCCACCGACAGTATTCACCCCTCCACTTT. The full variable domain, its missing parts supplied by reference TRBV5-1 and TRBJ1-6, is KAGVTQTPRYLIKTRGQQVTLSCSPISGHRSVSWYQQTPGQGLQFLFEYFSETQRNKGNFPGRFSGRQFSNSRSEMNVSTLELGDSALYLCASSHRQYSPLHFGNGTRLTVT.

This clone was picked up one time. The chain joins TRBV27 to TRBJ1-1; no firm D call. The CDR3 totals 13 residues. Germline V gives CDR1 MNHEY, CDR2 SMNVEV (reference sequence). Trimming removed 3 bases at V and 10 bases at J, with 15 bases between. The CDR3, as DNA: TGTGCCAGCAGTTTCAGTGGCGGGTTCGGAGCTTTCTTT. Protein product: CASSFSGGFGAFF.

J is TRBJ2-7 and V is TRBV9, with 9 bases that match TRBD1. The CDR3 has 14 amino acids. Germline CDR1 and CDR2: SGDLS and YYNGEE. V was clipped by 4 bases and J by 2 bases; unmatched bases: 4. As DNA, the CDR3 is TGTGCCAGCAGCCCGGGGACAGGGCCCTACGAGCAGTACTTC. It codes for CASSPGTGPYEQYF.

The chain couples TRBV25-1 to TRBJ1-1; TRBD1 is a possible D gene (5 bases). The CDR3 loop spans 15 amino acids. The germline CDR1 and CDR2 sequences are MGHDK and SYGVNS. Trimming took 5 bases from V and 0 from J, leaving 13 bases between them. DNA for the CDR3: TGTGCCAGCAGTCCCTGGAGGGGAATGAACACTGAAGCTTTCTTT. Translation gives CASSPWRGMNTEAFF.

This sequence joins TRBV7-9 and TRBJ2-2; D may be TRBD2 (6 bases). The germline V gene has CDR1 SEHNR and CDR2 FQNEAQ (reference sequence). The CDR3 sequence is 15 residues long. V lost 5 bases and J 3 bases, leaving 13 bases between the germline ends. DNA of the CDR3: TGTGCCAGCAGCAGGTGGCCGGGGGACACCGGGGAGCTGTTTTTT. Residues: CASSRWPGDTGELFF.

The genes are TRBV28 and TRBJ1-2; TRBD1 matches at 8 bases. The CDR3 contains 18 residues. After removal of 5 bases from V and 1 base from J, the junction contained 15 bases not matched to a gene. Germline V gene data show CDR1 as MDHEN and CDR2 as SYDVKM. The DNA for the CDR3 is TGTGCCAGCAGTCAGGACAGGGTGGTGGTCTCGAGTAACTATGGCTACACCTTC. Its protein is CASSQDRVVVSSNYGYTF.

J is TRBJ2-2 and V is TRBV6-5; D is ambiguous. The CDR3 is 15 residues long. Trimming cost V 5 bases and J 0 bases, with 10 bases left between them. CDR1 and CDR2 (germline): MNHEY, SVGAGI. CDR3 loop: CASSGGAANTGELFF. As DNA, the CDR3 is TGTGCCAGCAGTGGCGGAGCAGCGAACACCGGGGAGCTGTTTTTT.

Written as DNA, the CDR3 is TGTGCCAGCAGTACCGAAAGAGAGGACACTGAAGCTTTCTTT. Protein sequence: CASSTEREDTEAFF. This rearrangement joins TRBV7-9 to TRBJ1-1; D not resolved. V was clipped by 6 bases and J by 3 bases, with 14 bases between them. This CDR3 has 14 amino acids. Germline V gene sequence: CDR1 SEHNR, CDR2 FQNEAQ (reference sequence).

CDR3 region: CASSEGWVAGEVAKNIQYF. CDR3 nucleotides: TGTGCCAGCAGTGAGGGCTGGGTAGCGGGAGAAGTTGCCAAAAACATTCAGTACTTC. J is TRBJ2-4 and V is TRBV6-1; TRBD2 agrees at 9 bases. CDR3 length equals 19 residues. V shed 3 bases and J 1 base; nucleotides not matched to a gene: 13. The germline V gene encodes CDR1 MNHNS and CDR2 SASEGT.

The gene calls are TRBV2 and TRBJ2-5, with D tentatively TRBD1 (5 bases). The CDR3 consists of 15 residues. The germline V and J ends were trimmed by 3 bases and 4 bases, with 15 bases remaining between them. Germline values: CDR1 SNHLY, CDR2 FYNNEI. This chain's CDR3 is CASSDLFGQGETQYF. DNA of the CDR3: TGTGCCAGCAGTGATCTCTTTGGGCAGGGAGAGACCCAGTACTTC. Using reference TRBV2 and TRBJ2-5 for the parts outside the CDR3, the full variable domain is EPEVTQTPSHQVTQMGQEVILRCVPISNHLYFYWYRQILGQKVEFLVSFYNNEISEKSEIFDDQFSVERPDGSNFTLKIRSTKLEDSAMYFCASSDLFGQGETQYFGPGTRLLVL.

The chain is built from TRBV15 and TRBJ1-1; the D is unclear. This CDR3 has 13 amino acids. Germline V CDR1 and CDR2: LNHNV, YYDKDF (reference sequence). V was trimmed by 3 bases and J by 1 base, leaving 6 bases between them. The chain's CDR3 is CATSSPGNTEAFF. The CDR3 bases are TGTGCCACCAGCAGCCCCGGGAACACTGAAGCTTTCTTT.

The gene calls are TRBV9 and TRBJ2-1; a possible D gene is TRBD1 (6 bases). CDR3 length: 19 residues. The germline V gene encodes CDR1 SGDLS and CDR2 YYNGEE. Between the trimmed V and J ends, which lost 3 bases and 5 bases, there was a span of 27 bases. CDR3 amino acids: CASSGRRQDPMRSDNEQFF. For the CDR3, the DNA is TGTGCCAGCAGCGGGAGGAGACAGGACCCTATGAGGAGCGACAATGAGCAGTTCTTC.

J is TRBJ1-2 and V is TRBV30; 11 nucleotides line up with TRBD1. This CDR3 has 13 amino acids. The germline V gene encodes CDR1 GTSNPN and CDR2 SVGIG (reference sequence). V was clipped by 2 bases and J by 10 bases; unmatched bases: 6. The CDR3 loop reads CAWSMGQGDLYTF. The CDR3 DNA is TGTGCCTGGAGTATGGGACAGGGGGACCTCTACACCTTC.

The chain carries TRBV19 and TRBJ2-7; maybe TRBD1 (5 bases). V lost 2 bases and J 3 bases, leaving 14 bases between the germline ends. Germline CDR1 is LNHDA and CDR2 is SQIVND (reference sequence). This CDR3 is built from 15 residues. Written as DNA, the CDR3 is TGTGCCAGTAGTATATCTGCAACGACAGTCTACGAGCAGTACTTC. Translated, it gives CASSISATTVYEQYF.

The chain uses TRBV19 and TRBJ1-1, with D unclear. Germline CDR1 reads LNHDA; CDR2 reads SQIVND (reference sequence). The ends were cut back, 6 bases at V and 3 bases at J, with 14 bases in the middle. The CDR3 has 14 residues. The CDR3 DNA reads as TGTGCCAGTAGCCCCCCCTTTCAGGACACTGAAGCTTTCTTT. Its translation is CASSPPFQDTEAFF.

The chain employs TRBV7-4 and TRBJ1-5, with 7 bases aligning to TRBD1. V lost 2 bases, J lost 2 bases, and 3 bases stayed unmatched. The CDR3 totals 15 residues. Germline CDR1 SGHVT, CDR2 SQSDAQ. CDR3 DNA sequence: TGTGCCAGCAGCTTATTCGACAGGGGCAATCAGCCCCAGCATTTT. Translated: CASSLFDRGNQPQHF.

Concerning this clone: One end of the junction fails to match germline, which may point to a read error. The sample has other DNA sequences that encode this CDR3 too. The rearrangement joins TRBV28 to TRBJ1-2; TRBD1 matches 7 bases. Per the germline V gene, CDR1 is MDHEN and CDR2 is SYDVKM. There are 14 residues in the CDR3. The CDR3 here is CASSDYGQVGGYTF. The CDR3 coding sequence is TGCGCCAGCAGCGATTATGGACAGGTCGGTGGCTACACCTTC.

This chain uses TRBV4-3 with TRBJ1-4; the D gene is possibly TRBD1 (5 bases). Germline values: CDR1 LGHNA, CDR2 YSLEER. Trimming cost V 0 bases and J 4 bases, with 9 bases left between them. This CDR3 is 15 amino acids long. The DNA of the CDR3 is TGCGCCAGCAGCCAAGACAGGGCAAATAATGAAAAACTGTTTTTT. Translation gives CASSQDRANNEKLFF.